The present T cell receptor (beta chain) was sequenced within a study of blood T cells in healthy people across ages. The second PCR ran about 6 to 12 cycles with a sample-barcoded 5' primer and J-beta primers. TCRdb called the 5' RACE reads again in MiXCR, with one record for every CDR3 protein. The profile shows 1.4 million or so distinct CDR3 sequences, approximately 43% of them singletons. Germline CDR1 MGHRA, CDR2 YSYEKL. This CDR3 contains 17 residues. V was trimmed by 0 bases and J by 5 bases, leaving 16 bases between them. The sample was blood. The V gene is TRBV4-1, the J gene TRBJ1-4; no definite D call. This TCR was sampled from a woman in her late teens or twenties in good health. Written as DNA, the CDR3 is TGCGCCAGCAGCCAAGAGGGTTTGGGGTCGCTAAATGAAAAACTGTTTTTT. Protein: CASSQEGLGSLNEKLFF.